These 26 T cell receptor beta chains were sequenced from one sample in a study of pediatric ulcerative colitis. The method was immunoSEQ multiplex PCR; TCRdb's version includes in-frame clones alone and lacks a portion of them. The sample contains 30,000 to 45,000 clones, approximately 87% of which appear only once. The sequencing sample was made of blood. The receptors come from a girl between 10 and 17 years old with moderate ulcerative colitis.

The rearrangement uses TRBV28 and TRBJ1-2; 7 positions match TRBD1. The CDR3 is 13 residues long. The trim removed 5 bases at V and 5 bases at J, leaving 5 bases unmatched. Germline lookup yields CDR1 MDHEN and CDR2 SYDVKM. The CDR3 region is CASSIGTEYGYTF. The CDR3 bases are TGTGCCAGCAGTATCGGGACAGAGTATGGCTACACCTTC.

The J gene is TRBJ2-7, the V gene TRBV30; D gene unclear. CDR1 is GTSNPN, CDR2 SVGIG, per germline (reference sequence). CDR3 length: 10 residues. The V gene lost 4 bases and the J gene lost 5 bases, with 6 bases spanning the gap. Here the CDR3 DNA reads TGTGCCTGGATGGGGAACGAGCAGTACTTC. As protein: CAWMGNEQYF.

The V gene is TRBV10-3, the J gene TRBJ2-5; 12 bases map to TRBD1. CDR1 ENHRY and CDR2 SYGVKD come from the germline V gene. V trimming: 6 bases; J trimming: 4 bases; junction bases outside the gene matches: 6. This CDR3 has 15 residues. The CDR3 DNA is TGTGCCATCAGCGCCGGGACAGGGGGCGCAGAGACCCAGTACTTC. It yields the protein CAISAGTGGAETQYF.

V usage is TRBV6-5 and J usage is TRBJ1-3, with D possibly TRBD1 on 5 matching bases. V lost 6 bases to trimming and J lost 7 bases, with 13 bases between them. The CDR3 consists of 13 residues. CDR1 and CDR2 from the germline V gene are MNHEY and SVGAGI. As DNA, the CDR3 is TGTGCCAGCAGCGAATCCGGGACTAACACCATATATTTT. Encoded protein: CASSESGTNTIYF.

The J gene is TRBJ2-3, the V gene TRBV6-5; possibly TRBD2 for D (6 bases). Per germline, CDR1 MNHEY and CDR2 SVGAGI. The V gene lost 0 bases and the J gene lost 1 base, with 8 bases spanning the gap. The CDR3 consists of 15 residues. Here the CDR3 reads CASSYSGTGTDTQYF. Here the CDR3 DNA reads TGTGCCAGCAGTTACTCGGGGACTGGCACAGATACGCAGTATTTT.

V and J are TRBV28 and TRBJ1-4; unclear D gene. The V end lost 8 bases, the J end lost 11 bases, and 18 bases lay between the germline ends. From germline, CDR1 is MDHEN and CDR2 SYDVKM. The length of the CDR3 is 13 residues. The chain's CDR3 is CASLRGNDGKLFF. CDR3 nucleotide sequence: TGTGCCAGCCTTCGGGGAAATGATGGCAAACTGTTTTTT.

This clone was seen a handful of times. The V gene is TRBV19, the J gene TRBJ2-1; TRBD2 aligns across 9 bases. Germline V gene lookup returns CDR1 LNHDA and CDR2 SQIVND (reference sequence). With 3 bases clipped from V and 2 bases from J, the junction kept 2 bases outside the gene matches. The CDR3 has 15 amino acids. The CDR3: CASSIPSGTYNEQFF. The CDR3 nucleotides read TGTGCCAGTAGTATCCCTAGCGGGACCTACAATGAGCAGTTCTTC.

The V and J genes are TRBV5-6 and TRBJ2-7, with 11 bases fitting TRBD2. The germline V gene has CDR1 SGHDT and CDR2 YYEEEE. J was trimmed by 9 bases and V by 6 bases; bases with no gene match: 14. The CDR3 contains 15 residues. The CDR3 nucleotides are TGTGCCAGCACCCTCATGGCACTAGCGGGAGCTGTGCAGTACTTC. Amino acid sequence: CASTLMALAGAVQYF.

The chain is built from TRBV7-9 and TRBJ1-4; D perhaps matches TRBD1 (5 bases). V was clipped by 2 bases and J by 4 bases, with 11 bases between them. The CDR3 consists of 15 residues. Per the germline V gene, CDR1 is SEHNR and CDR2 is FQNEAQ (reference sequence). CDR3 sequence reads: CASSLQGRINEKLFF. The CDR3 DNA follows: TGTGCCAGCAGCTTACAGGGACGGATTAATGAAAAACTGTTTTTT. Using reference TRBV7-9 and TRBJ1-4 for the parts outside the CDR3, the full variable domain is DTGVSQNPRHKITKRGQNVTFRCDPISEHNRLYWYRQTLGQGPEFLTYFQNEAQLEKSRLLSDRFSAERPKGSFSTLEIQRTEQGDSAMYLCASSLQGRINEKLFFGSGTQLSVL.

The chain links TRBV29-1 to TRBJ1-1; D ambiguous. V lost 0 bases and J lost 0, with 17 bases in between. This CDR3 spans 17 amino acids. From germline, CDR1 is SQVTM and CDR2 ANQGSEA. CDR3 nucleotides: TGCAGCGTTGAAGATTTCGGGCCAGCCGAAATGAACACTGAAGCTTTCTTT. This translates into CSVEDFGPAEMNTEAFF.

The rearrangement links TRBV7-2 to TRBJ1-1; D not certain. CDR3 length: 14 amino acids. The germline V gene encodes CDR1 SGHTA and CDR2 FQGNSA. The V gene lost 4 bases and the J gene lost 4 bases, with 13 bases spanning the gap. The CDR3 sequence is CASSSLPMITEAFF. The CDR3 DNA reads TGTGCCAGCAGCTCTCTACCGATGATCACTGAAGCTTTCTTT.

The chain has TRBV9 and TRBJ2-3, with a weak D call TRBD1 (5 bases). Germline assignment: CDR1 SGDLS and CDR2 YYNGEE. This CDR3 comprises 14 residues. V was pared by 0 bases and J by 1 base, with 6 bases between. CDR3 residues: CASSVGQRTDTQYF. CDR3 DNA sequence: TGTGCCAGCAGCGTAGGACAGCGCACAGATACGCAGTATTTT.

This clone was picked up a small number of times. The CDR3 DNA reads TGTGCCAGCAGCTTAGCAACGACAGAGAACACTGAAGCTTTCTTT. This sequence encodes CASSLATTENTEAFF. This chain joins TRBV7-9 and TRBJ1-1; D possibly corresponds to TRBD1 (5 bases). This CDR3 is built from 15 residues. V lost 0 bases and J 1 base, leaving 9 bases between the germline ends. Germline loops: CDR1 SEHNR, CDR2 FQNEAQ (reference sequence).

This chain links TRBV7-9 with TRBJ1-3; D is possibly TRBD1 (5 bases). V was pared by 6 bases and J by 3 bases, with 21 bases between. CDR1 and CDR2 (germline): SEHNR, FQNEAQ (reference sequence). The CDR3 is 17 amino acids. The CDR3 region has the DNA TGTGCCAGCAGGTCGACAGACCCATTGTATGATGGAAACACCATATATTTT. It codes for CASRSTDPLYDGNTIYF. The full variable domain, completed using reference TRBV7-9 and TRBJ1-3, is DTGVSQNPRHKITKRGQNVTFRCDPISEHNRLYWYRQTLGQGPEFLTYFQNEAQLEKSRLLSDRFSAERPKGSFSTLEIQRTEQGDSAMYLCASRSTDPLYDGNTIYFGEGSWLTVV.

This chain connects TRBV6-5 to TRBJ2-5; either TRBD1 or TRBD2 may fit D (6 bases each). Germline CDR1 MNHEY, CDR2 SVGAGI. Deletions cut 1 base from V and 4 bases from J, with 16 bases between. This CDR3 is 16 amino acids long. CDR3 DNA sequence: TGTGCCAGCAGTTACTTCGGAAGAGGGGGGCGAGAGACCCAGTACTTC. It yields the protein CASSYFGRGGRETQYF.

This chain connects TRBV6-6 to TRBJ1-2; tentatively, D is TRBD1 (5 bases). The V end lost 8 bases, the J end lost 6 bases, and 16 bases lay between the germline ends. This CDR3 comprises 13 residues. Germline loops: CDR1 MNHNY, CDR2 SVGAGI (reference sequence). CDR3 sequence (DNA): TGTGCCAGCCTCCCCCCGGGGCCAAATGGCTACACCTTC. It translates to CASLPPGPNGYTF.

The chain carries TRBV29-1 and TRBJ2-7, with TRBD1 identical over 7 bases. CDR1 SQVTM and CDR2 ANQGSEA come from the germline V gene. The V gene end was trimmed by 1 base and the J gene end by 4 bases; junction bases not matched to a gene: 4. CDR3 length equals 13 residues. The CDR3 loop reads CSVEAGTAYEQYF. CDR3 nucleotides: TGCAGCGTTGAAGCAGGGACAGCTTACGAGCAGTACTTC.

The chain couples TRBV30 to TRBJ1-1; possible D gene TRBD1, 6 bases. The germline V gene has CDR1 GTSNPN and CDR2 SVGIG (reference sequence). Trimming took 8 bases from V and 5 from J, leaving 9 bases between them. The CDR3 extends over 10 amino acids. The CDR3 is CASGQTEAFF. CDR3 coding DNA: TGTGCCAGCGGACAGACTGAAGCTTTCTTT. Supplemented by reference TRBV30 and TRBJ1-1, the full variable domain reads SQTIHQWPATLVQPVGSPLSLECTVEGTSNPNLYWYRQAAGRGLQLLFYSVGIGQISSEVPQNLSASRPQDRQFILSSKKLLLSDSGFYLCASGQTEAFFGQGTRLTVV.

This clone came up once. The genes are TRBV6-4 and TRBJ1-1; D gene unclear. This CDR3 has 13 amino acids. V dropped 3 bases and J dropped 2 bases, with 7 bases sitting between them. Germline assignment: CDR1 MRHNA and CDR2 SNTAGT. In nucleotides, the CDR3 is TGTGCCAGCAGTGAGGGCAGAAACACTGAAGCTTTCTTT. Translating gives CASSEGRNTEAFF.

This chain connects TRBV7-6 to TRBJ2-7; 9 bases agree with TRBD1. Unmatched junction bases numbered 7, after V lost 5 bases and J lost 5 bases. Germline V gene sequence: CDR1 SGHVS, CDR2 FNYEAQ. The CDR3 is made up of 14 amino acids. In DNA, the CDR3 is TGTGCCAGCAGCCATAGGGACAGGGTCGACGAGCAGTACTTC. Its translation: CASSHRDRVDEQYF.

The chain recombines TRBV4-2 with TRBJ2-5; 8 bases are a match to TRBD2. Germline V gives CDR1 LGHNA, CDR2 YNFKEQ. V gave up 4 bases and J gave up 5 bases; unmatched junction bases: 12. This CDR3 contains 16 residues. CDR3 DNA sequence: TGTGCCAGCAGCCCCACCGCCGGGACTAGTATGGAGACCCAGTACTTC. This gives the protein CASSPTAGTSMETQYF.

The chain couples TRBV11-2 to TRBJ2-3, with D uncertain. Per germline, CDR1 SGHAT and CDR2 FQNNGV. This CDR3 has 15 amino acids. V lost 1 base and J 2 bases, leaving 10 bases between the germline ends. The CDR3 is CASSLAGRDTDTQYF. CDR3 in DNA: TGTGCCAGCAGCTTAGCGGGCAGAGACACAGATACGCAGTATTTT.

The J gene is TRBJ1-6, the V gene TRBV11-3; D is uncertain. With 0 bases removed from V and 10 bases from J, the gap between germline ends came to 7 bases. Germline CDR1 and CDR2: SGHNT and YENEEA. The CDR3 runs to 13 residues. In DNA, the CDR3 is TGTGCCAGCAGCTTAGACCAAAGCTCACCCCTCCACTTT. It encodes CASSLDQSSPLHF.

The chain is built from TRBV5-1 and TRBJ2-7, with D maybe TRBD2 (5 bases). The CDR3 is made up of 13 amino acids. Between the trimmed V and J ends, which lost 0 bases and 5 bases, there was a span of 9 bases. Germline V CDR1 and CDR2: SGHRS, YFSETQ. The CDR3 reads CASSLAGYHEQYF. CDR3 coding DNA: TGCGCCAGCAGCTTGGCGGGGTACCACGAGCAGTACTTC.

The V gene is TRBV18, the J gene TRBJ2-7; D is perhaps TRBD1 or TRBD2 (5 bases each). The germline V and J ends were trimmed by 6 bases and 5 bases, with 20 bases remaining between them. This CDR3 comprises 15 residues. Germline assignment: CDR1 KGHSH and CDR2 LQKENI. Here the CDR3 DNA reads TGTGCCAGCTCCCAAAACCGGGACCTTGGTAACGAGCAGTACTTC. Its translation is CASSQNRDLGNEQYF.

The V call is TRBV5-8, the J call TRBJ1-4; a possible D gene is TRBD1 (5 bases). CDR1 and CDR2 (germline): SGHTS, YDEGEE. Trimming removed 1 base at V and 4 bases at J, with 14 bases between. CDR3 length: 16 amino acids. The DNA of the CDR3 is TGTGCCAGCAGCTTGTGGGTCGTACAGGTTAATGAAAAACTGTTTTTT. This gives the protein CASSLWVVQVNEKLFF.